The entry that follows covers one T cell receptor beta chain sequence. This record comes from a study of T cell responses to AZD1222 COVID-19 vaccine. Study summary: Timing groups of about 4 and about 12 weeks for second doses were pooled.

Clones were sequenced by immunoSEQ multiplex PCR, and TCRdb holds only the in-frame ones, with some missing. The sample consists of 95,000 to 150,000 clones, roughly nine tenths of them appearing once. The CDR3 spans 17 residues. V gave up 4 bases and J gave up 1 base; unmatched junction bases: 8. CDR1 and CDR2 from the germline V gene are KGHSH and LQKENI. This specimen consisted of peripheral blood, obtained on day 0 of AZD1222 vaccination. The V call is TRBV18, the J call TRBJ2-5; 11 bases are shared with TRBD1. The sequence was collected from an adult in good health. The DNA for the CDR3 is TGTGCCAGCTCACTTCTTTCGGGACAGGGGGGCCAAGAGACCCAGTACTTC. Translated, it gives CASSLLSGQGGQETQYF.